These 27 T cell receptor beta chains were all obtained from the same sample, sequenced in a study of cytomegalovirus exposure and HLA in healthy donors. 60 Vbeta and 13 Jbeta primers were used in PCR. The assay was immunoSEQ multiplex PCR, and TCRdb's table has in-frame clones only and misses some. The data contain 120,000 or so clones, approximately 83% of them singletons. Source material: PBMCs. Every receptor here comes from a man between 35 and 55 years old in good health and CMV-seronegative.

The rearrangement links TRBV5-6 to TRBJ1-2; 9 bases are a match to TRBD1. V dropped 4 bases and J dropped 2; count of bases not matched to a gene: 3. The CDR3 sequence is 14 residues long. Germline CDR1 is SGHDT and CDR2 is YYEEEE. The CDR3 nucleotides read TGTGCCAGCAGCCCGGGGACAGGGAACTATGGCTACACCTTC. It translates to CASSPGTGNYGYTF.

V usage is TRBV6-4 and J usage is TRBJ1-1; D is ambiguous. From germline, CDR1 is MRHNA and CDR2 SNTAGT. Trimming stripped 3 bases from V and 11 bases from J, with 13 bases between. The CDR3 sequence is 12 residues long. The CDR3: CASSEGGRGAFF. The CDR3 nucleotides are TGTGCCAGCAGTGAAGGAGGCCGAGGTGCTTTCTTT.

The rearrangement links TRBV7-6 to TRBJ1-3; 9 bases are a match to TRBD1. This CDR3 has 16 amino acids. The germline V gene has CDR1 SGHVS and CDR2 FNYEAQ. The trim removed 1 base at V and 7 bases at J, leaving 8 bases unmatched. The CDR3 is CASSLGLGTGSNTIYF. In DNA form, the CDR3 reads TGTGCCAGCAGCTTAGGCTTGGGGACAGGGTCGAACACCATATATTTT.

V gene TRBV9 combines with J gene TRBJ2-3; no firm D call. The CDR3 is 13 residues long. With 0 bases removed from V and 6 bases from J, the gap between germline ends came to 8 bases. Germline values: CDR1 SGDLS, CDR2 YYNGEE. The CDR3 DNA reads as TGTGCCAGCAGCGTAGCTGCCGGGGATACGCAGTATTTT. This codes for CASSVAAGDTQYF. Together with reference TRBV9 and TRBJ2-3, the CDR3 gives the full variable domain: DSGVTQTPKHLITATGQRVTLRCSPRSGDLSVYWYQQSLDQGLQFLIQYYNGEERAKGNILERFSAQQFPDLHSELNLSSLELGDSALYFCASSVAAGDTQYFGPGTRLTVL.

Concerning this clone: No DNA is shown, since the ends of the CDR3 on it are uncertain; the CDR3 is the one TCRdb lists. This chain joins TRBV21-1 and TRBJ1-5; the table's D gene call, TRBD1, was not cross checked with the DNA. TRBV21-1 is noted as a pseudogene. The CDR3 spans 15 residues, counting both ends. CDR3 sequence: CASSFGTGSNQPQHF.

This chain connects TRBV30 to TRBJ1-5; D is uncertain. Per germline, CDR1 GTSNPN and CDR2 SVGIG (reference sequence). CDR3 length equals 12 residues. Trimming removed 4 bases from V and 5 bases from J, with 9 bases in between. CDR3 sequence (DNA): TGTGCCTGGACCAACACCGATCAGCCCCAGCATTTT. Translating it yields CAWTNTDQPQHF. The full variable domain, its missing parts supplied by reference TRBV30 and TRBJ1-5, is SQTIHQWPATLVQPVGSPLSLECTVEGTSNPNLYWYRQAAGRGLQLLFYSVGIGQISSEVPQNLSASRPQDRQFILSSKKLLLSDSGFYLCAWTNTDQPQHFGDGTRLSIL.

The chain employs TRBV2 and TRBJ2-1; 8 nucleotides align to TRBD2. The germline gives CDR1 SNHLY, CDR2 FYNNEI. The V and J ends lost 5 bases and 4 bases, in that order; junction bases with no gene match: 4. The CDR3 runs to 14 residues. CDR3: CASSIAGFYNEQFF. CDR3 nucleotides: TGTGCCAGCAGTATAGCGGGGTTTTACAATGAGCAGTTCTTC.

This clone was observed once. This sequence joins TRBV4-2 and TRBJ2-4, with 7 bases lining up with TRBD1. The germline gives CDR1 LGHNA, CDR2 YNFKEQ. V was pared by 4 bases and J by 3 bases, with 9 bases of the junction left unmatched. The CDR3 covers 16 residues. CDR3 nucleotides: TGTGCCAGCAGCCCCCGACAGGGTCAGTTCAAAAACATTCAGTACTTC. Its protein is CASSPRQGQFKNIQYF.

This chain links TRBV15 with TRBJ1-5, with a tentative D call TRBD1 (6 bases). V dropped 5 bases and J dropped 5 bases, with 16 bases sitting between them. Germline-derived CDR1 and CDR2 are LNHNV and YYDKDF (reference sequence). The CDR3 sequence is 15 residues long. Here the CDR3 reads CATSQAGAGHQPQHF. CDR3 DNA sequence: TGTGCCACCAGCCAGGCGGGGGCAGGACATCAGCCCCAGCATTTT.

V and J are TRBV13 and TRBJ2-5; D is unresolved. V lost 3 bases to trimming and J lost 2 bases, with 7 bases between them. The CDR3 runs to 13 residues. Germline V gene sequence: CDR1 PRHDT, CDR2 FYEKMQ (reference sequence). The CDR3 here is CASSFEQQETQYF. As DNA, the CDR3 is TGTGCCAGCAGCTTCGAACAGCAAGAGACCCAGTACTTC.

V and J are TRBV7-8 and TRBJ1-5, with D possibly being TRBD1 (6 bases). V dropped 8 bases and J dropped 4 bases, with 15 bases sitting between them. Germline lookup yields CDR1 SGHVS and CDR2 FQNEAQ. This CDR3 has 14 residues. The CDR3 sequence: CASHRVGGNQPQHF. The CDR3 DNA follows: TGTGCCAGCCACAGGGTTGGCGGGAATCAGCCCCAGCATTTT.

The DNA for the CDR3 is TGTGCCAGCAGTCCACTAACAGGGCTTAGCTATGGCTACACCTTC. Translated, it gives CASSPLTGLSYGYTF. The V and J genes are TRBV27 and TRBJ1-2; a weak D match, TRBD1 (6 bases). The CDR3 is 15 residues long. V shed 5 bases and J shed 4 bases, with 17 bases lying between them. Per germline, CDR1 MNHEY and CDR2 SMNVEV (reference sequence).

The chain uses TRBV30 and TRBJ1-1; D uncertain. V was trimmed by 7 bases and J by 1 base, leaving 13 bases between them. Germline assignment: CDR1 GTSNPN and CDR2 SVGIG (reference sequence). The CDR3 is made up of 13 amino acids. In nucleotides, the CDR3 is TGTGCCTATCGTAAGGGAGGGAACACTGAAGCTTTCTTT. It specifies CAYRKGGNTEAFF.

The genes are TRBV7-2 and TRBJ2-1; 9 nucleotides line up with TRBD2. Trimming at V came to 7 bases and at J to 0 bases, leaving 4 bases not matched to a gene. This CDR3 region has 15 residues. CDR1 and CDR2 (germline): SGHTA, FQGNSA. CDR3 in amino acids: CASKLAGSSYNEQFF. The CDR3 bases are TGTGCCAGCAAACTAGCGGGTAGCTCCTACAATGAGCAGTTCTTC.

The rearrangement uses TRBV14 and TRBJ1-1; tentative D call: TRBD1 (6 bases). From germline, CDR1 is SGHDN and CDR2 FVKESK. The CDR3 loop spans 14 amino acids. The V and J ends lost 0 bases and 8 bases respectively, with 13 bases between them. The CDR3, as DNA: TGTGCCAGCAGCCAAGATGGGGGGGCCCGGGAAGCTTTCTTT. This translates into CASSQDGGAREAFF.

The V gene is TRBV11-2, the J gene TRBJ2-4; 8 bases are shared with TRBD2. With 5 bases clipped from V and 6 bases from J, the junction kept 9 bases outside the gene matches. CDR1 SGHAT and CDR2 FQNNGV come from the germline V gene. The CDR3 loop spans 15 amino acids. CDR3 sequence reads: CASSPGGAGGNIQYF. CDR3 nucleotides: TGTGCCAGCAGCCCCGGGGGGGCGGGGGGAAACATTCAGTACTTC.

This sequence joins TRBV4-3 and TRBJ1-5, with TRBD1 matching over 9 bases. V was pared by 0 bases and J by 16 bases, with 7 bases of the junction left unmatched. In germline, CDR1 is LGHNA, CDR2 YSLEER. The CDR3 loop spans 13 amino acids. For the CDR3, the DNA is TGCGCCAGCAGCCAAGATTCAGGGGACAGGGTACATTTT. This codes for CASSQDSGDRVHF.

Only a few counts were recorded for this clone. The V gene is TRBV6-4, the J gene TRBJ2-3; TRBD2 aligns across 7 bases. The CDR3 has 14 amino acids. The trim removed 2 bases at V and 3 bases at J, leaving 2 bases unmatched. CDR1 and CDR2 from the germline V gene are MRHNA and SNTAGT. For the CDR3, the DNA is TGTGCCAGCAGTGACGGGGGGGAGACAGATACGCAGTATTTT. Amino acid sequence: CASSDGGETDTQYF.

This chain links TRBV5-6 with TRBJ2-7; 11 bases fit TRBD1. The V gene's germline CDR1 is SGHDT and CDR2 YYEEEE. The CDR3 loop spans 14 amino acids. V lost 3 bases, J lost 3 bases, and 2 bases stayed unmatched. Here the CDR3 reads CASSWDRGIYEQYF. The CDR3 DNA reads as TGTGCCAGCAGCTGGGACAGGGGGATCTACGAGCAGTACTTC.

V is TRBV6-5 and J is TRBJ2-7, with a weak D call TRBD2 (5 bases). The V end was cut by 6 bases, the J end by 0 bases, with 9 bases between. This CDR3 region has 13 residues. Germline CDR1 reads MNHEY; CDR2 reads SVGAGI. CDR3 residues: CASSRGSSYEQYF. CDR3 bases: TGTGCCAGCAGCCGGGGTTCCTCCTACGAGCAGTACTTC.

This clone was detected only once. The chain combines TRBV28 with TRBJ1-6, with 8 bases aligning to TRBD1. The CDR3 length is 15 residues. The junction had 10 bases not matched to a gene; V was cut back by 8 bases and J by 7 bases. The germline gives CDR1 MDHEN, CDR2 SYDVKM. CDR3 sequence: CASWSQGARNSPLHF. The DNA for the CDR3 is TGTGCCAGCTGGAGCCAGGGGGCGCGAAATTCACCCCTCCACTTT.

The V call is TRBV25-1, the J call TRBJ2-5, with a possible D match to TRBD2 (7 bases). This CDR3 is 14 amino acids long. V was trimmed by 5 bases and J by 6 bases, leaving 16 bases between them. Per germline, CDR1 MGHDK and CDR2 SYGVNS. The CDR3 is CASSKRGGQQTQYF. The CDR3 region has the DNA TGTGCCAGCAGTAAGAGGGGGGGGCAACAGACCCAGTACTTC. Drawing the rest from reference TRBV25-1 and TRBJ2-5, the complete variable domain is EADIYQTPRYLVIGTGKKITLECSQTMGHDKMYWYQQDPGMELHLIHYSYGVNSTEKGDLSSESTVSRIRTEHFPLTLESARPSHTSQYLCASSKRGGQQTQYFGPGTRLLVL.

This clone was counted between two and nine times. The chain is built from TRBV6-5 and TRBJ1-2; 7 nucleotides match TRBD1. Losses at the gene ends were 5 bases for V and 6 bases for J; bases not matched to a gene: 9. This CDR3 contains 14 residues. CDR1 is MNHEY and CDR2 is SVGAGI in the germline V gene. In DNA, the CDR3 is TGTGCCAGCAGTCCTCACGCAGGGGGGAATGGCTACACCTTC. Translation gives CASSPHAGGNGYTF.

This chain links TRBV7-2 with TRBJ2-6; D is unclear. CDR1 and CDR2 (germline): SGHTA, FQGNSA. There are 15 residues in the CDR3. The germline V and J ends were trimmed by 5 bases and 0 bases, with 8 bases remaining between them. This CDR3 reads CASSPYSSGANVLTF. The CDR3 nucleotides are TGTGCCAGCAGCCCTTACAGCTCTGGGGCCAACGTCCTGACTTTC.

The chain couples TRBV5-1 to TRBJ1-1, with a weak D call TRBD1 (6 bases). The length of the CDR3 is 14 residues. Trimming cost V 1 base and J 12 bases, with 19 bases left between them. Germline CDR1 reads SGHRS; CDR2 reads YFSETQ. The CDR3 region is CASSLSGGRGLTFF. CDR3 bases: TGCGCCAGCAGCTTGTCGGGCGGCAGGGGTTTGACTTTCTTT. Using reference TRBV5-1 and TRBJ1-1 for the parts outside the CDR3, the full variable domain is KAGVTQTPRYLIKTRGQQVTLSCSPISGHRSVSWYQQTPGQGLQFLFEYFSETQRNKGNFPGRFSGRQFSNSRSEMNVSTLELGDSALYLCASSLSGGRGLTFFGQGTRLTVV.

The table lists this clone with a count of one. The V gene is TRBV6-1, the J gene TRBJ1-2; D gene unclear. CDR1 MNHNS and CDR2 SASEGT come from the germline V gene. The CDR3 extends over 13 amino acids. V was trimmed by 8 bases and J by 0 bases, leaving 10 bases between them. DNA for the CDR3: TGTGCCAGCGGGCAGCTTACTAACTATGGCTACACCTTC. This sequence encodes CASGQLTNYGYTF.

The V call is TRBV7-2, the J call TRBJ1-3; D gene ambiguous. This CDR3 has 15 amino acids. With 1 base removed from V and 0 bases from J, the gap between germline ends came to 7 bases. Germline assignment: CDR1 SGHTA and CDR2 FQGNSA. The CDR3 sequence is CASSLGSGSGNTIYF. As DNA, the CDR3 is TGTGCCAGCAGCTTAGGGTCGGGCTCTGGAAACACCATATATTTT. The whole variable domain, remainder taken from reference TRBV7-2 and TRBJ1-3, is GAGVSQSPSNKVTEKGKDVELRCDPISGHTALYWYRQSLGQGLEFLIYFQGNSAPDKSGLPSDRFSAERTGGSVSTLTIQRTQQEDSAVYLCASSLGSGSGNTIYFGEGSWLTVV.